The present TCR beta chain was sequenced within a study of T cells after yellow fever vaccination. The V end lost 2 bases, the J end lost 0 bases, and 14 bases lay between the germline ends. This CDR3 is 17 amino acids long. Germline V CDR1 and CDR2: MNHEY, SVGAGI. TCRdb redid the calling of the 5' RACE reads with MiXCR, one entry per CDR3 protein. Seen here are about 170,000 distinct CDR3 sequences, approximately 10% observed once, and the top ten hold approximately 34%. This clonotype was detected only a few times. This TCR was recovered from a man younger than 35 who received the YFV17D yellow fever vaccine. This chain connects TRBV6-5 to TRBJ2-1; no reliable D call. Sample: CD8+ T cells sorted from PBMCs, taken 15 days after the yellow fever booster vaccination. The CDR3 spells CASSYVADFSSYNEQFF. The CDR3 DNA is TGTGCCAGCAGTTACGTCGCCGACTTCAGCTCCTACAATGAGCAGTTCTTC.